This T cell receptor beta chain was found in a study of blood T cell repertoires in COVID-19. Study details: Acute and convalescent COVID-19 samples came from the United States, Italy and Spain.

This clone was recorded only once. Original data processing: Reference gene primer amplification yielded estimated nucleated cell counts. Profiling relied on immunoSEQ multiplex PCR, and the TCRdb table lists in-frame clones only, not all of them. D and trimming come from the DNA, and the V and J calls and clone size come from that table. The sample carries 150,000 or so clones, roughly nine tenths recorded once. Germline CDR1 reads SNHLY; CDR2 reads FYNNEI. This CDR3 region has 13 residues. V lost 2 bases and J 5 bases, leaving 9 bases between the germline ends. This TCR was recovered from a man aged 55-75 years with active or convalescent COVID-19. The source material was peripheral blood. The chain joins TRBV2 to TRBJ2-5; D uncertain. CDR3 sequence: CASSEYERETQYF. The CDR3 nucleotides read TGTGCCAGCAGTGAATATGAGAGGGAGACCCAGTACTTC.